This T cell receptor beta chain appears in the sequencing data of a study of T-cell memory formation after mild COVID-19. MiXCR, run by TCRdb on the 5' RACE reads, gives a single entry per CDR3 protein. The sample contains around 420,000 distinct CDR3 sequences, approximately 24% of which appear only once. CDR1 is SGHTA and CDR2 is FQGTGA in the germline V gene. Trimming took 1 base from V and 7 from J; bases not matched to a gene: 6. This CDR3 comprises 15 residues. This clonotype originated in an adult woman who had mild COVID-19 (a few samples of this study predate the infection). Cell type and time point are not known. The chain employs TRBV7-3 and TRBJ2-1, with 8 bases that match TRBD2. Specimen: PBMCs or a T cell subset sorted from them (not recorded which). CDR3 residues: CASSLSPGGANEQFF. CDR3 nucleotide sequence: TGTGCCAGCAGCTTAAGTCCGGGAGGGGCAAATGAGCAGTTCTTC.